This entry lists 13 T cell receptor beta chains sequenced from one sample in a study of read filtering for tumor transcriptome and immune sequencing. This library used roughly 400 ng RNA and molecular barcoded adaptors spanning alpha/delta and beta/gamma chains. MiXCR, run by TCRdb on the reads, gives a single entry per CDR3 protein. This table holds fewer than 75,000 distinct CDR3 sequences, 20% to 25% found once. Material: a population of CD138-negative cells sorted from bone marrow. The source is a donor aged 40 or older with multiple myeloma.

This clonotype was found a few times. The gene calls are TRBV7-8 and TRBJ1-1; 8 bases align to TRBD1. The ends lost 5 bases at V and 5 bases at J; junction bases unmatched: 7. Germline CDR1 and CDR2: SGHVS and FQNEAQ. This CDR3 is built from 14 residues. CDR3 sequence reads: CASSNTQGGTEAFF. The DNA of the CDR3 is TGTGCCAGCAGCAATACACAGGGGGGGACTGAAGCTTTCTTT.

The table lists this clonotype with a count of one. A much larger clone lies a single base off, so this may be a read error. V is TRBV28 and J is TRBJ2-5, with 8 bases that match TRBD2. The end of the DNA fits TRBJ2-1 better, so the J call may be wrong. The CDR3 runs 16 residues. The germline V gene encodes CDR1 MDHEN and CDR2 SYDVKM. CDR3 coding DNA: TGTGCCAGCAGTTTAGAATTAGCGGGATTAGAAGAGACCCAGTTCTTC. Protein product: CASSLELAGLEETQFF.

A few counts support this clonotype. The J gene is TRBJ2-5, the V gene TRBV7-9; D might be TRBD2 (5 bases). The V and J ends lost 0 bases and 5 bases respectively, with 7 bases between them. The CDR3 totals 13 residues. CDR1 and CDR2 from the germline V gene are SEHNR and FQNEAQ (reference sequence). CDR3: CASSLAGAETQYF. DNA for the CDR3: TGTGCCAGCAGCTTAGCGGGAGCCGAGACCCAGTACTTC.

Of note for this clonotype: Given a much more abundant clone one base away, this may be a read error. The V call is TRBV12-3 or TRBV12-4, the J call TRBJ2-3, with D perhaps TRBD1 (6 bases). The CDR3 spans 15 residues. The DNA for the CDR3 is TGTGCCAGCAGTTTACAGGGACAAGCAGCGGATATGCAGTATTTT. Protein sequence: CASSLQGQAADMQYF.

At least ten counts were recorded for this clonotype. This chain uses TRBV19 with TRBJ2-1; 11 bases are a match to TRBD2. Unmatched junction bases numbered 11, after V lost 5 bases and J lost 8 bases. This CDR3 contains 16 residues. In germline, CDR1 is LNHDA, CDR2 SQIVND (reference sequence). For the CDR3, the DNA is TGTGCCAGTAGTTCCGCCCTCGGACTAGCGGGCCATGAGCAGTTCTTC. Protein sequence: CASSSALGLAGHEQFF.

The sample holds many counts of this clonotype. The chain has TRBV25-1 and TRBJ2-7, with TRBD1 as a possible D gene (6 bases). Germline V gene lookup returns CDR1 MGHDK and CDR2 SYGVNS. This CDR3 contains 13 residues. The ends were cut back, 3 bases at V and 2 bases at J, with 8 bases in the middle. CDR3 DNA: TGTGCCAGCAGTGATCGACAGGCCTACGAGCAGTACTTC. Translating gives CASSDRQAYEQYF.

The V gene is TRBV19, the J gene TRBJ2-2, with a possible D match to TRBD2 (5 bases). The germline V gene encodes CDR1 LNHDA and CDR2 SQIVND (reference sequence). Trimming stripped 4 bases from V and 4 bases from J, with 10 bases between. This CDR3 contains 14 residues. CDR3 bases: TGTGCCAGTAGTAGCGGGTCCGGCACCGGGGAGCTGTTTTTT. Its translation is CASSSGSGTGELFF.

This clonotype was picked up many times. A much larger clone lies one base from this, so it may be a read error. The chain combines TRBV6-5 with TRBJ2-1; possible D gene TRBD1, 5 bases. Trimming shortened V by 7 bases and J by 13 bases, and 23 bases separated the two germline ends. From germline, CDR1 is MNHEY and CDR2 SVGAGI. The CDR3 consists of 14 residues. CDR3 amino acids: CASKDTLGHPYQFF. In DNA form, the CDR3 reads TGTGCCAGCAAAGACACACTCGGACACCCCTATCAGTTCTTC.

A single count supports this clonotype. The junction does not match germline at one end; this may be a read error. The chain joins TRBV28 to TRBJ2-7; D uncertain. This CDR3 has 8 residues. Germline V gene sequence: CDR1 MDHEN, CDR2 SYDVKM. The CDR3 nucleotides are TGTGCCAGCGGGATAGGAGCCTTC. It encodes CASGIGAF.

The chain joins TRBV28 to TRBJ2-1; D may be TRBD1 (6 bases). The V end was cut by 6 bases, the J end by 6 bases, with 12 bases between. This CDR3 comprises 13 residues. Germline V gives CDR1 MDHEN, CDR2 SYDVKM. The CDR3 region is CASRLQGINEQFF. DNA of the CDR3: TGTGCCAGCAGGTTACAGGGTATCAATGAGCAGTTCTTC.

A note on this clonotype: Possible read error: a much larger clone is one base away. The rearrangement links TRBV20-1 to TRBJ2-7; 10 positions match TRBD2. J lost 1 base, V lost 7 bases, and 1 base had no gene match. The CDR3 is 12 residues long. Germline V lookup: CDR1 DFQATT, CDR2 SNEGSKA (reference sequence). The CDR3 sequence is CSETSGSYEQYF. Written as DNA, the CDR3 is TGCAGTGAGACTAGCGGGTCCTACGAGCAGTACTTC.

Many counts were recorded for this clonotype. The V gene is TRBV20-1, the J gene TRBJ2-1, with 11 bases lining up with TRBD2. Trimming at V came to 0 bases and at J to 4 bases, leaving 11 bases not matched to a gene. This CDR3 contains 18 residues. The V gene's germline CDR1 is DFQATT and CDR2 SNEGSKA (reference sequence). For the CDR3, the DNA is TGCAGTGCTAGAGATTTCCGGGTGGCTAGCGGGGGGTACAATGAGCAGTTCTTC. This translates into CSARDFRVASGGYNEQFF.

The table lists this clonotype with many counts. V is TRBV24-1 and J is TRBJ2-3; D perhaps matches TRBD1 (6 bases). The CDR3 sequence is 14 residues long. Germline loops: CDR1 KGHDR, CDR2 SFDVKD. V was shortened by 3 bases and J by 5 bases, with 11 bases between the two germline ends. The CDR3 is CATSDIQGEDTQYF. For the CDR3, the DNA is TGTGCCACCAGTGATATACAGGGTGAAGATACGCAGTATTTT.